Below are 13 T cell receptor beta chains sequenced from a single sample in a study of regulatory T cells in long-lasting Graves disease. The time point: newly diagnosed GD, antithyroid drugs for less than 3 months. Making the TCR library involved RNA that had been extracted from PBMCs. Arm-PCR of CDR3 regions and iRepertoire HTBI primers were the basis on which TCR beta libraries were built. TCRdb passed the multiplex PCR reads through MiXCR, listing each CDR3 protein once. In the table there are some 320,000 distinct CDR3 sequences, 15% to 20% of which are singletons. The starting material was peripheral blood mononuclear cells (PBMCs), obtained at new diagnosis, from a patient treated with antithyroid drugs. These receptors were taken from a female donor with Graves disease.

This clonotype showed up many times. The rearrangement links TRBV20-1 to TRBJ2-1; D is perhaps TRBD2 (6 bases). Trimming shortened V by 6 bases and J by 5 bases, and 17 bases separated the two germline ends. CDR1 and CDR2 from the germline V gene are DFQATT and SNEGSKA (reference sequence). The CDR3 extends over 14 amino acids. CDR3 coding DNA: TGCAGTGCCCCTTTATTTTCGGGAGACAATGAGCAGTTCTTC. It codes for CSAPLFSGDNEQFF.

Turning to this clonotype: This may come from a read error, since a much larger clone is one base off. The chain recombines TRBV7-9 with TRBJ2-7, with 10 bases matching TRBD2. Per the germline V gene, CDR1 is SEHNR and CDR2 is FQNEAQ (reference sequence). CDR3 length: 18 amino acids. The CDR3 DNA reads TGTGCCAACAGCTTGTCCCAGGGGGGAGCGGGAGGGACCTACGAGCAGTACTTC. Its translation: CANSLSQGGAGGTYEQYF.

The chain carries TRBV2 and TRBJ2-3; perhaps TRBD1 as D (6 bases). Per the germline V gene, CDR1 is SNHLY and CDR2 is FYNNEI. The CDR3 has 15 amino acids. Trimming removed 4 bases at V and 3 bases at J, with 14 bases between. The CDR3 DNA reads TGTGCCAGCAGTGTCCCCAGGGGTGGTACAGATACGCAGTATTTT. As protein: CASSVPRGGTDTQYF.

A note on this clonotype: A single base is all that separates this from a far larger clone, so a read error is likely. The chain recombines TRBV12-3 or TRBV12-4 with TRBJ2-1; 11 bases fit TRBD2. There are 15 residues in the CDR3. J lost 10 bases, V lost 6 bases, and 11 bases had no gene match. The CDR3 loop is CASRGGLADVYEQFF. CDR3 bases: TGTGCCAGCAGGGGGGGACTAGCGGACGTCTACGAGCAGTTCTTC.

This clonotype was counted many times. The rearrangement joins TRBV24-1 to TRBJ2-2; 11 bases match TRBD2. Per germline, CDR1 KGHDR and CDR2 SFDVKD. After removal of 0 bases from V and 4 bases from J, the junction contained 6 bases not matched to a gene. The CDR3 is 18 residues long. The CDR3 loop reads CATSDLHLAGGSTGELFF. CDR3 DNA sequence: TGTGCCACCAGTGATTTGCACTTAGCGGGAGGGAGCACCGGGGAGCTGTTTTTT.

This clonotype was seen ten or more times. CDR3 sequence (DNA): TGTGCCAGCAGCTCTGGACAGGGGTACGATACGCAGTATTTT. Translation: CASSSGQGYDTQYF. This chain links TRBV7-9 with TRBJ2-3; 9 bases match TRBD1. The CDR3 contains 14 residues. J was trimmed by 6 bases and V by 4 bases; bases with no gene match: 5. Germline CDR1 SEHNR, CDR2 FQNEAQ (reference sequence).

This clonotype showed up many times. The chain uses TRBV27 and TRBJ2-2; tentative D call: TRBD2 (6 bases). The CDR3 loop spans 16 amino acids. V was trimmed by 4 bases and J by 4 bases, leaving 16 bases between them. Per the germline V gene, CDR1 is MNHEY and CDR2 is SMNVEV (reference sequence). As DNA, the CDR3 is TGTGCCAGCAGTTCTACGACGACTAGATCCACCGGGGAGCTGTTTTTT. It is translated as CASSSTTTRSTGELFF.

This clonotype was counted ten times or more. This rearrangement joins TRBV29-1 to TRBJ2-3; 9 bases line up with TRBD2. The CDR3 spans 17 residues. Germline CDR1 reads SQVTM; CDR2 reads ANQGSEA. The V segment lost 4 bases and the J segment 5 bases; nucleotides outside the gene matches: 16. CDR3 in DNA: TGCAGCGTTGGAACAGCCTTTAGCGGGAGATCATTAGATACGCAGTATTTT. Translation gives CSVGTAFSGRSLDTQYF.

This clonotype was seen a handful of times. The rearrangement uses TRBV19 and TRBJ1-2; TRBD1 is a possible D gene (5 bases). Germline V gives CDR1 LNHDA, CDR2 SQIVND (reference sequence). This CDR3 spans 14 amino acids. Trimming left V 5 bases short and J 2 bases short, with 12 bases between. The CDR3 coding sequence is TGTGCCAGTAGTGCATATGGGGCCAACTATGGCTACACCTTC. Its protein product is CASSAYGANYGYTF.

This clonotype was seen ten or more times. The chain recombines TRBV5-1 with TRBJ2-1; perhaps TRBD2 as D (5 bases). With 5 bases removed from V and 7 bases from J, the gap between germline ends came to 13 bases. The CDR3 has 13 residues. Germline-derived CDR1 and CDR2 are SGHRS and YFSETQ. The CDR3 sequence is CASSGGPGNEQFF. The CDR3 region has the DNA TGCGCCAGCAGTGGCGGACCGGGGAATGAGCAGTTCTTC.

As to this clonotype: This may be a read error, as it is one base from a much larger clone. V is TRBV30 and J is TRBJ2-7, with 8 bases matching TRBD1. The CDR3 runs 14 residues. The germline V gene has CDR1 GTSNPN and CDR2 SVGIG (reference sequence). V gave up 4 bases and J gave up 3 bases; unmatched junction bases: 8. CDR3 sequence: CAWTRDRLFYEQYF. CDR3 DNA: TGTGCCTGGACCCGGGACAGGCTATTCTACGAGCAGTACTTC.

This clonotype was observed at least ten times. This chain connects TRBV7-8 to TRBJ2-7; TRBD2 matches 11 bases. Losses at the gene ends were 10 bases for V and 0 bases for J; bases not matched to a gene: 17. From germline, CDR1 is SGHVS and CDR2 FQNEAQ. This CDR3 region has 18 residues. The CDR3 DNA sequence: TGTGCCACCGGCGATCCGGGTCTAGCGGGAGGAACCTCCTACGAGCAGTACTTC. Protein sequence: CATGDPGLAGGTSYEQYF.

This chain joins TRBV2 and TRBJ2-1; TRBD1 agrees at 7 bases. This CDR3 is built from 14 residues. The germline V gene encodes CDR1 SNHLY and CDR2 FYNNEI. Trimming took 4 bases from V and 7 from J; bases not matched to a gene: 7. DNA for the CDR3: TGTGCCAGCAGTGGGACAGGCGAGGAAAATGAGCAGTTCTTC. Its translation is CASSGTGEENEQFF. The full variable domain, with the rest looked up from reference TRBV2 and TRBJ2-1, is EPEVTQTPSHQVTQMGQEVILRCVPISNHLYFYWYRQILGQKVEFLVSFYNNEISEKSEIFDDQFSVERPDGSNFTLKIRSTKLEDSAMYFCASSGTGEENEQFFGPGTRLTVL.